This T cell receptor beta chain was recorded in a study of blood T cell repertoires in COVID-19. Study details: The United States, Italy and Spain supplied acute and convalescent COVID-19 samples. PBMCs, B-cell-depleted T cells, or T cells were the source of the cDNA or gDNA that made up the material.

Under the authors' procedure: For nucleated cells, counts were estimated from reference gene primer amplification. Method: immunoSEQ multiplex PCR; TCRdb's copy keeps in-frame clones and lacks some. V and J calls and clone size follow that table, whereas D and trimming were derived from the DNA. The sample lists some 55,000 clones, more than 75% occurring once. Trimming removed 5 bases at V and 6 bases at J, with 14 bases between. Germline loops: CDR1 LNHDA, CDR2 SQIVND (reference sequence). CDR3 size: 14 residues. The V and J genes are TRBV19 and TRBJ2-4, with D possibly matching TRBD2 (6 bases). This TCR derives from a man aged 55 to 70 with acute or convalescent COVID-19. The sequenced sample was peripheral blood. For the CDR3, the DNA is TGTGCCAGTAGTTGGACGGGGGTCGGAAACATTCAGTACTTC. Its protein is CASSWTGVGNIQYF. The variable domain in full, with the rest retrieved from reference TRBV19 and TRBJ2-4, is DGGITQSPKYLFRKEGQNVTLSCEQNLNHDAMYWYRQDPGQGLRLIYYSQIVNDFQKGDIAEGYSVSREKKESFPLTVTSAQKNPTAFYLCASSWTGVGNIQYFGAGTRLSVL.